The 27 T cell receptor beta chains below all came from one sample that was sequenced in a study of blood T cells in healthy people across ages. With a J-beta primer mix and a sample-barcoded 5' primer, a second PCR ran 7 to 11 cycles. TCRdb passed the 5' RACE reads through MiXCR, listing each CDR3 protein once. In the table there are 1,300,000 or so distinct CDR3 sequences, approximately 59% of which are singletons. The specimen sequenced was blood. These receptors were taken from a young man in good health.

This chain links TRBV5-6 with TRBJ2-5; D not resolved. V lost 3 bases and J lost 3, with 15 bases in between. Germline V gives CDR1 SGHDT, CDR2 YYEEEE. The CDR3 has 15 residues. CDR3 nucleotides: TGTGCCAGCAGCTCGGCAGTCTCTGGGGAAGAGACCCAGTACTTC. This gives the protein CASSSAVSGEETQYF. Based on the CDR3 plus reference TRBV5-6 and TRBJ2-5, the full variable domain is DAGVTQSPTHLIKTRGQQVTLRCSPKSGHDTVSWYQQALGQGPQFIFQYYEEEERQRGNFPDRFSGHQFPNYSSELNVNALLLGDSALYLCASSSAVSGEETQYFGPGTRLLVL.

This clonotype showed up just a few times. The J gene is TRBJ1-2, the V gene TRBV6-5; 7 bases align to TRBD1. The germline V gene has CDR1 MNHEY and CDR2 SVGAGI. The V and J ends lost 4 bases and 4 bases, in that order; junction bases with no gene match: 12. This CDR3 comprises 16 residues. CDR3 amino acids: CASSSRDSNFFYGYTF. CDR3 nucleotides: TGTGCCAGCAGTTCCCGGGACAGCAACTTTTTCTATGGCTACACCTTC.

This clonotype appeared many times. CDR3 in amino acids: CASNSGGESDEQFF. The CDR3 DNA reads TGTGCCAGCAACAGCGGGGGGGAGAGTGATGAGCAGTTCTTC. The chain recombines TRBV6-4 with TRBJ2-1; 10 bases align to TRBD2. Germline CDR1 is MRHNA and CDR2 is SNTAGT. The CDR3 is made up of 14 amino acids. V lost 7 bases and J lost 8; bases outside the gene matches: 8.

This chain uses TRBV18 with TRBJ2-7, with D maybe TRBD2 (7 bases). The CDR3 length is 16 residues. In germline, CDR1 is KGHSH, CDR2 LQKENI. With 1 base removed from V and 4 bases from J, the gap between germline ends came to 17 bases. The CDR3 DNA is TGTGCCAGCTCACCACTTATCCGGGGGGCTCAGTACGAGCAGTACTTC. Protein product: CASSPLIRGAQYEQYF. The entire variable domain, with the rest obtained from reference TRBV18 and TRBJ2-7, is as follows: NAGVMQNPRHLVRRRGQEARLRCSPMKGHSHVYWYRQLPEEGLKFMVYLQKENIIDESGMPKERFSAEFPKEGPSILRIQQVVRGDSAAYFCASSPLIRGAQYEQYFGPGTRLTVT.

The J gene is TRBJ2-7, the V gene TRBV20-1; no clear D. V was clipped by 4 bases and J by 0 bases, with 7 bases between them. CDR1 DFQATT and CDR2 SNEGSKA come from the germline V gene (reference sequence). The CDR3 is 12 amino acids. The CDR3 loop is CSATPDSYEQYF. CDR3 bases: TGCAGTGCTACCCCGGACTCCTACGAGCAGTACTTC.

This clonotype appeared a single time. V and J are TRBV19 and TRBJ1-5; D gene ambiguous. CDR1 is LNHDA, CDR2 SQIVND, per germline (reference sequence). The ends were cut back, 1 base at V and 0 bases at J, with 10 bases in the middle. CDR3 length: 16 amino acids. The CDR3: CASSIAPVLSNQPQHF. The CDR3 nucleotides are TGTGCCAGTAGTATAGCGCCAGTTCTTAGCAATCAGCCCCAGCATTTT.

The chain recombines TRBV29-1 with TRBJ2-1; D assignment may be TRBD1 or TRBD2 (5 bases each). The CDR3 totals 12 residues. CDR1 and CDR2 (germline): SQVTM, ANQGSEA. V dropped 1 base and J dropped 8 bases, with 9 bases sitting between them. The CDR3 loop is CSVEGGSDEQFF. DNA for the CDR3: TGCAGCGTTGAAGGGGGGAGCGATGAGCAGTTCTTC.

CDR3 sequence reads: CSAWALDGGEQFF. CDR3 DNA: TGCAGCGCTTGGGCCCTAGATGGTGGTGAGCAGTTCTTC. V gene TRBV29-1 combines with J gene TRBJ2-1; D unclear. Germline values: CDR1 SQVTM, CDR2 ANQGSEA. This CDR3 contains 13 residues. Trimming removed 7 bases at V and 9 bases at J, with 19 bases between.

In its sample, this clonotype was seen a few times. The V gene is TRBV20-1, the J gene TRBJ2-7; D might be TRBD1 or TRBD2, each matching 5 bases. The CDR3 contains 13 residues. Germline V gives CDR1 DFQATT, CDR2 SNEGSKA (reference sequence). The V end was cut by 6 bases, the J end by 0 bases, with 12 bases between. Here the CDR3 DNA reads TGCAGTGCGGGACCCATAGACTCCTACGAGCAGTACTTC. This translates into CSAGPIDSYEQYF.

This chain uses TRBV7-6 with TRBJ2-3; TRBD2 agrees at 9 bases. Germline lookup yields CDR1 SGHVS and CDR2 FNYEAQ. With 5 bases clipped from V and 10 bases from J, the junction kept 22 bases outside the gene matches. The CDR3 contains 18 residues. The CDR3 region has the DNA TGTGCCAGCAGCCCCCAAAGGTTGCGGGAGGGGGGGTGGCTACCGCAGTATTTT. Its translation is CASSPQRLREGGWLPQYF.

This chain links TRBV9 with TRBJ2-3; the D is unclear. Germline V gene sequence: CDR1 SGDLS, CDR2 YYNGEE. The CDR3 sequence is 13 residues long. Trimming took off 2 bases at V and 6 bases at J, with 10 bases between the two ends. CDR3 nucleotide sequence: TGTGCCAGCAGCGTCTCCATGGGTGATACGCAGTATTTT. Translating it yields CASSVSMGDTQYF.

This rearrangement joins TRBV28 to TRBJ2-7; 8 bases align to TRBD1. V shed 3 bases, J shed 3 bases, and the junction held 7 bases outside the gene matches. The CDR3 runs to 15 residues. From germline, CDR1 is MDHEN and CDR2 SYDVKM. DNA for the CDR3: TGTGCCAGCAGTTTGCCCGGGGACAGGAGCTACGAGCAGTACTTC. This encodes CASSLPGDRSYEQYF.

V is TRBV4-3 and J is TRBJ1-6; 11 nucleotides match TRBD1. This CDR3 spans 20 amino acids. V was pared by 2 bases and J by 0 bases, with 9 bases of the junction left unmatched. The germline V gene encodes CDR1 LGHNA and CDR2 YSLEER. The CDR3 DNA follows: TGCGCCAGCAGCCAACCACCGGGACAGGGGGGAAGCTCCTATAATTCACCCCTCCACTTT. Protein sequence: CASSQPPGQGGSSYNSPLHF.

This chain joins TRBV20-1 and TRBJ2-1; D not resolved. The CDR3 is 14 amino acids. Germline assignment: CDR1 DFQATT and CDR2 SNEGSKA (reference sequence). V dropped 0 bases and J dropped 9 bases, with 15 bases sitting between them. CDR3 in amino acids: CSAREATDSGEQFF. CDR3 bases: TGCAGTGCTAGAGAAGCGACCGACTCTGGTGAGCAGTTCTTC.

The chain uses TRBV20-1 and TRBJ2-1; 8 bases fit TRBD2. The CDR3 loop spans 15 amino acids. V shed 5 bases and J 10 bases; nucleotides not matched to a gene: 16. Germline CDR1 DFQATT, CDR2 SNEGSKA (reference sequence). CDR3 loop: CSAVVGLAGLREQFF. Written as DNA, the CDR3 is TGCAGTGCTGTAGTAGGCCTAGCGGGCCTCCGGGAGCAGTTCTTC.

The V call is TRBV24-1, the J call TRBJ2-1; the D is unclear. The germline V gene has CDR1 KGHDR and CDR2 SFDVKD. The V gene lost 1 base and the J gene lost 7 bases, with 7 bases spanning the gap. The CDR3 runs 13 residues. This chain's CDR3 is CATSDFGSNEQFF. The CDR3 DNA follows: TGTGCCACCAGTGATTTCGGATCAAATGAGCAGTTCTTC.

This chain links TRBV20-1 with TRBJ2-5; D is perhaps TRBD2 (5 bases). Looked up from germline, CDR1 is DFQATT and CDR2 is SNEGSKA (reference sequence). The CDR3 length is 15 residues. Trimming took 5 bases from V and 5 from J, leaving 21 bases between them. In DNA, the CDR3 is TGCAGTGCTGGTTTGAGAAACAGCGGAGGTGAGACCCAGTACTTC. Residues: CSAGLRNSGGETQYF.

The chain recombines TRBV2 with TRBJ1-1; a weak D match, TRBD1 (5 bases). The length of the CDR3 is 11 residues. The germline V gene encodes CDR1 SNHLY and CDR2 FYNNEI. Trimming stripped 6 bases from V and 6 bases from J, with 8 bases between. CDR3 loop: CASRGDPEAFF. CDR3 DNA: TGTGCCAGCAGAGGGGATCCTGAAGCTTTCTTT.

This clonotype was recorded a few times. This chain joins TRBV12-5 and TRBJ2-4, with D possibly being TRBD1 or TRBD2 (5 bases each). Trimming cost V 7 bases and J 7 bases, with 14 bases left between them. Germline-derived CDR1 and CDR2 are LGHNT and FRNRAP. The CDR3 sequence is 13 residues long. The CDR3 bases are TGTGCTAGTGCCCCCCCGGGGCGGAACATTCAGTACTTC. Translated: CASAPPGRNIQYF.

This clonotype was seen more than once but under ten times. The J gene is TRBJ1-2, the V gene TRBV4-3; no firm D call. The CDR3 loop spans 13 amino acids. V lost 0 bases and J 6 bases, leaving 8 bases between the germline ends. Germline-derived CDR1 and CDR2 are LGHNA and YSLEER. CDR3 nucleotides: TGCGCCAGCAGCCAAGATCTTCGGAATGGCTACACCTTC. Its translation is CASSQDLRNGYTF.

The chain links TRBV6-1 to TRBJ1-2; TRBD1 is a possible D gene (5 bases). The V end lost 5 bases, the J end lost 7 bases, and 26 bases lay between the germline ends. Per the germline V gene, CDR1 is MNHNS and CDR2 is SASEGT. The CDR3 has 17 residues. CDR3 coding DNA: TGTGCCAGCAGTCCTAGCGGTTCAACGCCGGGGGTTCGTGGCTACACCTTC. Its translation is CASSPSGSTPGVRGYTF.

The chain joins TRBV7-9 to TRBJ2-7; 9 positions agree with TRBD1. The germline V gene encodes CDR1 SEHNR and CDR2 FQNEAQ (reference sequence). This CDR3 comprises 16 residues. The V gene end was trimmed by 5 bases and the J gene end by 3 bases; junction bases not matched to a gene: 11. CDR3 protein: CASSLFPTGGGYEQYF. The CDR3 bases are TGTGCCAGCAGCCTTTTCCCTACAGGGGGCGGCTACGAGCAGTACTTC.

The rearrangement joins TRBV5-6 to TRBJ2-1; TRBD1 matches at 7 bases. Germline V gene data show CDR1 as SGHDT and CDR2 as YYEEEE. J gave up 6 bases and V 2 bases, and 11 bases lay outside the gene matches. CDR3 size: 16 residues. This chain's CDR3 is CASSFRGNPGGNEQFF. In DNA, the CDR3 is TGTGCCAGCAGCTTTCGGGGAAACCCAGGGGGCAATGAGCAGTTCTTC.

This clonotype was counted a few times. The chain couples TRBV6-1 to TRBJ1-4; 7 bases are shared with TRBD1. The V segment lost 7 bases and the J segment 8 bases; nucleotides outside the gene matches: 16. Germline V gene lookup returns CDR1 MNHNS and CDR2 SASEGT. This CDR3 spans 16 amino acids. The CDR3 DNA is TGTGCCAGCATATCCGAGACCGGGACAGAATTCGAAAAACTGTTTTTT. This translates into CASISETGTEFEKLFF.

This chain connects TRBV7-2 to TRBJ2-1, with 14 bases aligning to TRBD2. The CDR3 loop spans 18 amino acids. Trimming took 4 bases from V and 2 from J; bases not matched to a gene: 7. CDR1 is SGHTA and CDR2 is FQGNSA in the germline V gene. The CDR3 spells CASSSQGLAGVAYNEQFF. The DNA for the CDR3 is TGTGCCAGCAGCTCCCAGGGACTAGCGGGGGTAGCCTACAATGAGCAGTTCTTC.

The chain recombines TRBV6-2 or TRBV6-3 with TRBJ2-1, with TRBD2 identical over 8 bases. The germline V gene has CDR1 MNHEY and CDR2 SVGEGT. The CDR3 is 15 residues long. With 4 bases clipped from V and 8 bases from J, the junction kept 10 bases outside the gene matches. In DNA, the CDR3 is TGTGCCAGCAGTTCCGCCGGACTAGCTAGCGATGAGCAGTTCTTC. Translating it yields CASSSAGLASDEQFF.

The V and J genes are TRBV4-3 and TRBJ1-4; a possible D gene is TRBD1 (5 bases). Deletions cut 0 bases from V and 7 bases from J, with 15 bases between. Germline CDR1 reads LGHNA; CDR2 reads YSLEER. The CDR3 contains 16 residues. The CDR3 loop reads CASSQDKKGQGEKLFF. CDR3 coding DNA: TGCGCCAGCAGCCAAGATAAGAAGGGGCAGGGTGAAAAACTGTTTTTT.